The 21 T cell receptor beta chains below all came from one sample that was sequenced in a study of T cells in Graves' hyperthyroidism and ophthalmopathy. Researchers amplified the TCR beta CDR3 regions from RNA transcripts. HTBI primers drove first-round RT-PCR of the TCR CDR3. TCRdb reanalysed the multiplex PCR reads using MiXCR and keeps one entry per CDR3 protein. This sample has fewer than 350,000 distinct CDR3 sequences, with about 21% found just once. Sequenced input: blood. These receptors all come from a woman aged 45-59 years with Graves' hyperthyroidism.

The CDR3 sequence: CASSFGAGGGNTIYF. The CDR3 region has the DNA TGTGCCAGCAGTTTCGGGGCAGGGGGTGGAAACACCATATATTTT. J is TRBJ1-3 and V is TRBV28, with 7 bases fitting TRBD1. Germline lookup yields CDR1 MDHEN and CDR2 SYDVKM. This CDR3 contains 15 residues. V lost 3 bases and J lost 3; bases outside the gene matches: 5.

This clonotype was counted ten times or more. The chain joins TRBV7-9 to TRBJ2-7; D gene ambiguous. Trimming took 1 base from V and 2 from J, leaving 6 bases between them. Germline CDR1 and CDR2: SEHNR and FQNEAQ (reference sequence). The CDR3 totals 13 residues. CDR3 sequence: CASSLDPTYEQYF. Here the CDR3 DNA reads TGTGCCAGCAGCTTAGACCCTACCTACGAGCAGTACTTC.

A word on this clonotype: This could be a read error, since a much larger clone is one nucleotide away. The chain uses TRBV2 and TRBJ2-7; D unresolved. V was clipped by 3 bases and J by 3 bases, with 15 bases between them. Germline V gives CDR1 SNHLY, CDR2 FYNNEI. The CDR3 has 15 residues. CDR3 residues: CASSDALRVYYEQYF. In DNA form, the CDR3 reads TGTGCCAGCAGTGATGCCCTTCGAGTTTACTACGAGCAGTACTTC.

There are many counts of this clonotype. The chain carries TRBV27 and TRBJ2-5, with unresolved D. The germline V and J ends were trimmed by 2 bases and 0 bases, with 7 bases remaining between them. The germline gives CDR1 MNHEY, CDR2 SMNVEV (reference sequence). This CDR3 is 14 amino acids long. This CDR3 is CASSLNGYQETQYF. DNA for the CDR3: TGTGCCAGCAGTTTAAACGGATACCAAGAGACCCAGTACTTC.

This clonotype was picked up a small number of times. Here the CDR3 reads CASSSQGGDWQPQHF. The CDR3 DNA sequence: TGTGCCAGCAGCTCTCAGGGGGGAGATTGGCAGCCCCAGCATTTT. The V call is TRBV28, the J call TRBJ1-5; 7 nucleotides agree with TRBD1. The V segment lost 6 bases and the J segment 7 bases; nucleotides outside the gene matches: 12. The CDR3 is 15 residues long. Germline V gene lookup returns CDR1 MDHEN and CDR2 SYDVKM.

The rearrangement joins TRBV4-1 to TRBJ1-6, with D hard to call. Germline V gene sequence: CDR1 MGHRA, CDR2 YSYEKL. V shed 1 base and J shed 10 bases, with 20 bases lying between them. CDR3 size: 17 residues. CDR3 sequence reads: CASSQATWAPSVSPLHF. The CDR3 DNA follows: TGCGCCAGCAGCCAAGCGACGTGGGCCCCTTCAGTATCACCCCTCCACTTT.

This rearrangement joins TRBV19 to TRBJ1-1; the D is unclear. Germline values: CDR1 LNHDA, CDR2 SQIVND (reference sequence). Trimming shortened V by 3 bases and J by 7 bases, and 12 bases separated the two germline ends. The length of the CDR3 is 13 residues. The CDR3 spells CASSMSTNYEAFF. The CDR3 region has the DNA TGTGCCAGTAGTATGTCTACTAATTATGAAGCTTTCTTT. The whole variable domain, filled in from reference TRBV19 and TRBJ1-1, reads DGGITQSPKYLFRKEGQNVTLSCEQNLNHDAMYWYRQDPGQGLRLIYYSQIVNDFQKGDIAEGYSVSREKKESFPLTVTSAQKNPTAFYLCASSMSTNYEAFFGQGTRLTVV.

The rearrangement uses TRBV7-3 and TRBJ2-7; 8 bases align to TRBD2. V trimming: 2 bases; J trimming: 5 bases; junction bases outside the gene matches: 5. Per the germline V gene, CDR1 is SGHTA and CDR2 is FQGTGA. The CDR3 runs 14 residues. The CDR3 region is CASSLAGGGNEQYF. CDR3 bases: TGTGCCAGCAGCTTAGCGGGAGGCGGAAACGAGCAGTACTTC. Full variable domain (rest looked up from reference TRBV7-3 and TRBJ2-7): GAGVSQTPSNKVTEKGKYVELRCDPISGHTALYWYRQSLGQGPEFLIYFQGTGAADDSGLPNDRFFAVRPEGSVSTLKIQRTERGDSAVYLCASSLAGGGNEQYFGPGTRLTVT.

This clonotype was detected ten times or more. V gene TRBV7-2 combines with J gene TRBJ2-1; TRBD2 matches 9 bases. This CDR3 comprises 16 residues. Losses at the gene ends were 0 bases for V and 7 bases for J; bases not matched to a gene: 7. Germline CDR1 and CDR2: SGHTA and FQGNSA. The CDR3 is CASSLAVAGVMNEQFF. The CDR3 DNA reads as TGTGCCAGCAGCTTAGCTGTAGCGGGAGTAATGAATGAGCAGTTCTTC.

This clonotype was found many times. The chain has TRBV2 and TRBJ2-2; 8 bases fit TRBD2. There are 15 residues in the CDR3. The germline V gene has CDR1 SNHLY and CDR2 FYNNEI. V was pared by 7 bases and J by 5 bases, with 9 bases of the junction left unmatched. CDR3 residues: CASKEASGSTGELFF. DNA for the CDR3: TGTGCCAGCAAGGAGGCAAGCGGGAGTACCGGGGAGCTGTTTTTT.

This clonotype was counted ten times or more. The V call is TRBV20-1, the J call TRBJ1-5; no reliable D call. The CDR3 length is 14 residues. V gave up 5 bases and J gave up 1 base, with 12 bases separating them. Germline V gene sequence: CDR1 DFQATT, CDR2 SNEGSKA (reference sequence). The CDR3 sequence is CSAAGIRSNQPQHF. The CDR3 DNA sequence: TGCAGTGCTGCAGGAATTCGGAGCAATCAGCCCCAGCATTTT.

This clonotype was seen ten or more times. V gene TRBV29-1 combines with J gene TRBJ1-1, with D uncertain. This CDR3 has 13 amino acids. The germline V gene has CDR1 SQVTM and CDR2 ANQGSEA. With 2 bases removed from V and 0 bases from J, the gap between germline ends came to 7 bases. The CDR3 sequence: CSVESDMNTEAFF. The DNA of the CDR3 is TGCAGCGTTGAATCCGATATGAACACTGAAGCTTTCTTT.

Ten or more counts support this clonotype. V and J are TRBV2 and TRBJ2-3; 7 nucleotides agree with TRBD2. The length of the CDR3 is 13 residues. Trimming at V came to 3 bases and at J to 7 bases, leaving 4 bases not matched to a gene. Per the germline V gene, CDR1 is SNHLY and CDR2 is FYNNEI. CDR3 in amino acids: CASSDGGSNTQYF. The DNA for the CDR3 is TGTGCCAGCAGTGACGGCGGGAGTAATACGCAGTATTTT.

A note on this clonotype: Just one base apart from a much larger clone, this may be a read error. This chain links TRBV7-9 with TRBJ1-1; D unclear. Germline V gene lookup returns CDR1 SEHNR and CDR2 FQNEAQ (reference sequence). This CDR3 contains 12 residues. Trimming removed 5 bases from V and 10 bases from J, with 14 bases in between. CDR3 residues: CASSPKGLAAFF. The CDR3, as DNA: TGTGCCAGCAGCCCGAAAGGCTTGGCAGCTTTCTTT.

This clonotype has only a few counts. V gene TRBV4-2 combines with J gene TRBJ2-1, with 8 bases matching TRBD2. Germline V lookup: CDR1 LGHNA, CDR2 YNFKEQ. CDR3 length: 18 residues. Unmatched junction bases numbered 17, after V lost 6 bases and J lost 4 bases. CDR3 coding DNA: TGTGCCAGCAGTCAATTACGACAGGCTAGCGGGCGTTACAATGAGCAGTTCTTC. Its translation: CASSQLRQASGRYNEQFF.

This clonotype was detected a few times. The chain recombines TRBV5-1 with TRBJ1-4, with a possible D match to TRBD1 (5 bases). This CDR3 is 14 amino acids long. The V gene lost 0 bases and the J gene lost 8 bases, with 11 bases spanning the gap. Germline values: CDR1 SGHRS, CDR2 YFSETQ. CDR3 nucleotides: TGCGCCAGCAGCTTGGCCGGGGCTAGGGAAAAACTGTTTTTT. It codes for CASSLAGAREKLFF.

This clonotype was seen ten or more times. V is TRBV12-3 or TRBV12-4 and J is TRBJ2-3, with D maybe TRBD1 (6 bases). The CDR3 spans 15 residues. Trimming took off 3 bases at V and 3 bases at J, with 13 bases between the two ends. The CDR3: CASSFPGDLTDTQYF. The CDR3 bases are TGTGCCAGCAGTTTCCCAGGGGATCTGACAGATACGCAGTATTTT.

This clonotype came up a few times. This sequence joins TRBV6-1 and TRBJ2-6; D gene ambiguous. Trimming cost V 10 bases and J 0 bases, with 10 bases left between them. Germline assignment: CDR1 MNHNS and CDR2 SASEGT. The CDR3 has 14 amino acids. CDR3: CATQLGSGANVLTF. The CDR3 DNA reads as TGTGCCACCCAGCTGGGCTCTGGGGCCAACGTCCTGACTTTC.

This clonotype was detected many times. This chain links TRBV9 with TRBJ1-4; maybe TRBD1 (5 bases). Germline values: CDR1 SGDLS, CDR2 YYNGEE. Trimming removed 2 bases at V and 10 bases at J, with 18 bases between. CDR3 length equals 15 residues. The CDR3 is CASSVLPDDRGKLFF. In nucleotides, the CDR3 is TGTGCCAGCAGCGTCCTTCCCGACGATAGGGGAAAACTGTTTTTT.

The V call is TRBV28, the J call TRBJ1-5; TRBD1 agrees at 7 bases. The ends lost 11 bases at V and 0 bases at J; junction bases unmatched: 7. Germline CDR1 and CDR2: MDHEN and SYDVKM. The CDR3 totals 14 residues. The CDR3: CACRGQNSNQPQHF. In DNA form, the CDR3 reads TGTGCCTGCCGGGGACAGAATAGCAATCAGCCCCAGCATTTT.

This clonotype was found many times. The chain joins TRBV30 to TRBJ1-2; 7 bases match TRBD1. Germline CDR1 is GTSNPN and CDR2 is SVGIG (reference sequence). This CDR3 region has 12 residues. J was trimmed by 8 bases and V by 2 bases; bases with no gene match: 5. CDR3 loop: CAWSPTGRGYTF. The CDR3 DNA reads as TGTGCCTGGAGTCCGACAGGGCGAGGCTACACCTTC.